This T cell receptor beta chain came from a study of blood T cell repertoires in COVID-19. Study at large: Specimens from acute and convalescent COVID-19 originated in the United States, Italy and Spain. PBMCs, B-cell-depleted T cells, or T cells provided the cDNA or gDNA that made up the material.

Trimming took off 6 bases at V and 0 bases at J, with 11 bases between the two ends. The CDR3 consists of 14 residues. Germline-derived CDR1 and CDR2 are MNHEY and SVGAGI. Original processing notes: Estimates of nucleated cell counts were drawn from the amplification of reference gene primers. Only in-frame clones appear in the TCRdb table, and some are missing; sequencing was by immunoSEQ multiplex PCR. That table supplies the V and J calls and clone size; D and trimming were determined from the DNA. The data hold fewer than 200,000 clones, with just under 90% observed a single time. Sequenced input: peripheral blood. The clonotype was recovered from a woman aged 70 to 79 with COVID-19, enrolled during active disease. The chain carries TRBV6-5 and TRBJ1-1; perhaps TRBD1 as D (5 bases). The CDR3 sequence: CASRRAGMNTEAFF. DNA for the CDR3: TGTGCCAGCAGACGAGCAGGGATGAACACTGAAGCTTTCTTT.